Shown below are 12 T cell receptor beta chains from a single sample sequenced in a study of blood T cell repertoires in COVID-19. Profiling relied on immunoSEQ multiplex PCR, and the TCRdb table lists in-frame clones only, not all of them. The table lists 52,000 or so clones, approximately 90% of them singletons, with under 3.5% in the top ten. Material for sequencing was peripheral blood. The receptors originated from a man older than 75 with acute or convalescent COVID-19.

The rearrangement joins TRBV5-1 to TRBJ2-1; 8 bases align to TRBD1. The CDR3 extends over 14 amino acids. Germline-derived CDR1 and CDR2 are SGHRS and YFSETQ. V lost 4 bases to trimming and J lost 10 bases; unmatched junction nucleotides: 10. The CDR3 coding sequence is TGCGCCAGCAGCCACCGGACAGGGACCAGGGAGCAGTTCTTC. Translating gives CASSHRTGTREQFF.

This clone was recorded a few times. The CDR3 loop reads CASSKAASRDTSNYGYTF. CDR3 nucleotide sequence: TGTGCCAGCAGCAAAGCAGCTTCCAGGGATACTTCTAACTATGGCTACACCTTC. The chain uses TRBV21-1 and TRBJ1-2; the table's D call TRBD1 went unverified against the DNA. TRBV21-1 is a pseudogene. The CDR3 covers 18 residues.

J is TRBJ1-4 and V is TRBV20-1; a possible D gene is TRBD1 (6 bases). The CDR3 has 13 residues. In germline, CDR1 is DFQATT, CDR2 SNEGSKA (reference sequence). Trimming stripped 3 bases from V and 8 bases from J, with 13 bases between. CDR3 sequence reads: CSASPQGREKLFF. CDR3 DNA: TGCAGTGCTAGTCCACAGGGAAGGGAAAAACTGTTTTTT.

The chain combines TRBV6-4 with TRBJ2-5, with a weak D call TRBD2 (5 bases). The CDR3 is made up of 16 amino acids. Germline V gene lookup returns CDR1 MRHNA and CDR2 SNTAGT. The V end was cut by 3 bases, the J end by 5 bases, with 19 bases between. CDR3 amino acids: CASSELLEGLGETQYF. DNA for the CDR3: TGTGCCAGCAGTGAACTCCTTGAGGGCTTAGGGGAGACCCAGTACTTC.

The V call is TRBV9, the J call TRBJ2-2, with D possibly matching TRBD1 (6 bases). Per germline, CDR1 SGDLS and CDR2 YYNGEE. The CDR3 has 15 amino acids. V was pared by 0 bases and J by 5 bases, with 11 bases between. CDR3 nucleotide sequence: TGTGCCAGCAGCGTAGGCGCCAGGGGAACCGGGGAGCTGTTTTTT. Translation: CASSVGARGTGELFF.

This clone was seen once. The chain's CDR3 is CASSFVAVDRQKNYVVQFF. CDR3 DNA sequence: TGTGCCAGCAGCTTCGTGGCAGTGGACAGGCAGAAGAATTATGTTGTGCAGTTCTTC. The rearrangement links TRBV11-3 to TRBJ2-1; TRBD1 matches at 7 bases. CDR1 is SGHNT and CDR2 is YENEEA in the germline V gene. V shed 3 bases, J shed 12 bases, and the junction held 26 bases outside the gene matches. The CDR3 spans 19 residues. Looking up the rest from reference TRBV11-3 and TRBJ2-1 gives the full variable domain: EAGVVQSPRYKIIEKKQPVAFWCNPISGHNTLYWYLQNLGQGPELLIRYENEEAVDDSQLPKDRFSAERLKGVDSTLKIQPAELGDSAVYLCASSFVAVDRQKNYVVQFFGPGTRLTVL.

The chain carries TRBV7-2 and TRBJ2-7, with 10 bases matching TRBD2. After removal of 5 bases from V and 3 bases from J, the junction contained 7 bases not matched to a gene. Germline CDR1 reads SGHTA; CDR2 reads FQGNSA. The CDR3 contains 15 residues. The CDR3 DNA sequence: TGTGCCAGCAGCCAAACTAGCGGGGTTAACTACGAGCAGTACTTC. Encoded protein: CASSQTSGVNYEQYF.

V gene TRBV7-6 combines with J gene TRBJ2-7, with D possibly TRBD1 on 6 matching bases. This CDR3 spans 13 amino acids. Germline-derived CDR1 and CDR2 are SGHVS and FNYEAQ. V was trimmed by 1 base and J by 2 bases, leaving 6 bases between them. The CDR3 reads CASSLGTAYEQYF. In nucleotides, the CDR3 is TGTGCCAGCAGCTTAGGGACAGCCTACGAGCAGTACTTC.

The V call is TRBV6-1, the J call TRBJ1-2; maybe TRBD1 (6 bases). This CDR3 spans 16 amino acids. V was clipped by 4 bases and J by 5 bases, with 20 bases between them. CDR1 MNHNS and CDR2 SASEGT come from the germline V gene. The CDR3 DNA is TGTGCCAGCAGTGTGATTCGACAGGCGTCGGGGTATGGCTACACCTTC. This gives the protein CASSVIRQASGYGYTF.

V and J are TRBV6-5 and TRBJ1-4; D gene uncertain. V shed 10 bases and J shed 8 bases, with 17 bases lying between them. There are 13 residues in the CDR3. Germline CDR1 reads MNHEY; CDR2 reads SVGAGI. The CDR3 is CATGGQVREKLFF. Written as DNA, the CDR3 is TGTGCCACCGGAGGGCAAGTTAGGGAAAAACTGTTTTTT.

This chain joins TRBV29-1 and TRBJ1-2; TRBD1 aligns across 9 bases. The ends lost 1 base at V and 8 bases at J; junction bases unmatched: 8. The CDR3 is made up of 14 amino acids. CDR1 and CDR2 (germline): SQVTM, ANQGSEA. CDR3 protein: CSVEVSQGARGYTF. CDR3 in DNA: TGCAGCGTTGAAGTTTCACAGGGGGCGCGGGGCTACACCTTC.

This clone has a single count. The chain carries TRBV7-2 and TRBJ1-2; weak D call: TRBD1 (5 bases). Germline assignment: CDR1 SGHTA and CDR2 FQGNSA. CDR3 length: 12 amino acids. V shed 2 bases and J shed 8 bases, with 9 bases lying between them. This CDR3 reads CASSLQGLGYTF. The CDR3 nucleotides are TGTGCCAGCAGCTTACAGGGTTTAGGCTACACCTTC.